Below, 14 T cell receptor beta chains from the same sample are listed, as sequenced in a study of blood T cell repertoires in COVID-19. Assay used: immunoSEQ multiplex PCR; TCRdb lists only in-frame clones, some missing. Among roughly 230,000 clones, approximately 80% were seen once, and the ten largest hold around 30%. Sequences were obtained from peripheral blood. The receptors originated from a man in his forties with acute or convalescent COVID-19.

The chain employs TRBV11-3 and TRBJ2-1; TRBD2 matches 11 bases. V dropped 0 bases and J dropped 0; count of bases not matched to a gene: 10. The CDR3 has 20 residues. Germline V gene data show CDR1 as SGHNT and CDR2 as YENEEA. Here the CDR3 DNA reads TGTGCCAGCAGCTTAGATCTGGCCCTTAGCGGGAGGGGCTCCTACAATGAGCAGTTCTTC. It specifies CASSLDLALSGRGSYNEQFF.

The chain recombines TRBV23-1 with TRBJ2-2, with D maybe TRBD2 (6 bases). TRBV23-1 is an ORF for which the function is uncertain. Between the trimmed V and J ends, which lost 9 bases and 3 bases, there was a span of 23 bases. CDR3 length equals 17 residues. CDR3 nucleotides: TGCGCCAGTCGGACTGGGGGGACCGTATGGTACACCGGGGAGCTGTTTTTT. Translation: CASRTGGTVWYTGELFF.

A single count supports this clone. The chain combines TRBV27 with TRBJ2-1; 11 bases line up with TRBD2. The CDR3 loop spans 15 amino acids. The germline CDR1 and CDR2 sequences are MNHEY and SMNVEV (reference sequence). V was pared by 5 bases and J by 4 bases, with 4 bases of the junction left unmatched. This CDR3 reads CASSTGTSGYNEQFF. CDR3 in DNA: TGTGCCAGCAGTACCGGGACTAGCGGATACAATGAGCAGTTCTTC.

The genes are TRBV7-2 and TRBJ2-5; maybe TRBD2 (6 bases). The CDR3 covers 15 residues. Germline lookup yields CDR1 SGHTA and CDR2 FQGNSA. The V gene lost 0 bases and the J gene lost 4 bases, with 12 bases spanning the gap. The CDR3 DNA sequence: TGTGCCAGCAGCTTAGCGACAGTGGGACTAGAGACCCAGTACTTC. Protein: CASSLATVGLETQYF.

This rearrangement joins TRBV19 to TRBJ2-3; 9 bases agree with TRBD2. J lost 5 bases, V lost 6 bases, and 9 bases had no gene match. CDR1 is LNHDA and CDR2 is SQIVND in the germline V gene (reference sequence). CDR3 size: 15 residues. The CDR3 protein is CASSGLAMEGDTQYF. CDR3 nucleotides: TGTGCCAGTAGCGGACTAGCGATGGAAGGAGATACGCAGTATTTT.

The chain carries TRBV11-2 and TRBJ2-2; D is perhaps TRBD1 (5 bases). Trimming left V 4 bases short and J 4 bases short, with 7 bases between. The CDR3 sequence is 13 residues long. Germline V gene lookup returns CDR1 SGHAT and CDR2 FQNNGV. CDR3 DNA sequence: TGTGCCAGCAGCTCACAGGTCACCGGGGAGCTGTTTTTT. Its protein product is CASSSQVTGELFF. Drawing the rest from reference TRBV11-2 and TRBJ2-2, the complete variable domain is EAGVAQSPRYKIIEKRQSVAFWCNPISGHATLYWYQQILGQGPKLLIQFQNNGVVDDSQLPKDRFSAERLKGVDSTLKIQPAKLEDSAVYLCASSSQVTGELFFGEGSRLTVL.

This clone showed up just a few times. J is TRBJ1-1 and V is TRBV12-5, with D unresolved. The germline V gene encodes CDR1 LGHNT and CDR2 FRNRAP. Trimming shortened V by 0 bases and J by 7 bases, and 9 bases separated the two germline ends. The CDR3 consists of 13 residues. CDR3 loop: CASGLVMGSEAFF. The CDR3 DNA reads as TGTGCTAGTGGTTTGGTAATGGGGAGTGAAGCTTTCTTT.

The chain links TRBV5-6 to TRBJ1-2; 9 bases map to TRBD1. From germline, CDR1 is SGHDT and CDR2 YYEEEE. The CDR3 has 16 residues. The V gene end was trimmed by 4 bases and the J gene end by 4 bases; junction bases not matched to a gene: 11. CDR3: CASSPYDRGGFYGYTF. CDR3 coding DNA: TGTGCCAGCAGCCCGTACGACAGGGGGGGCTTCTATGGCTACACCTTC.

The chain couples TRBV28 to TRBJ2-2; 7 positions match TRBD2. The germline gives CDR1 MDHEN, CDR2 SYDVKM. The CDR3 covers 16 residues. V lost 0 bases, J lost 4 bases, and 5 bases stayed unmatched. The CDR3 here is CASSLWGGRSTGELFF. The CDR3 DNA reads as TGTGCCAGCAGTTTATGGGGCGGGAGAAGCACCGGGGAGCTGTTTTTT.

The chain combines TRBV10-3 with TRBJ2-3; maybe TRBD1 (5 bases). The V end was cut by 5 bases, the J end by 2 bases, with 11 bases between. This CDR3 spans 14 amino acids. Per the germline V gene, CDR1 is ENHRY and CDR2 is SYGVKD. The CDR3 bases are TGTGCCATCAGTACTACAGGTTTCACAGATACGCAGTATTTT. Amino acids: CAISTTGFTDTQYF.

The V gene is TRBV10-3, the J gene TRBJ2-7, with 9 bases that match TRBD1. Germline CDR1 reads ENHRY; CDR2 reads SYGVKD. The V segment lost 5 bases and the J segment 4 bases; nucleotides outside the gene matches: 6. The CDR3 loop spans 14 amino acids. CDR3 coding DNA: TGTGCCATCAGTCACCCGACAGGGGGTTACGAGCAGTACTTC. The encoded protein is CAISHPTGGYEQYF.

The chain couples TRBV29-1 to TRBJ1-1, with D perhaps TRBD1 (6 bases). Looked up from germline, CDR1 is SQVTM and CDR2 is ANQGSEA. This CDR3 has 12 amino acids. Trimming removed 4 bases from V and 5 bases from J, with 11 bases in between. CDR3 amino acids: CSVAQGRTEAFF. The CDR3 region has the DNA TGCAGCGTTGCACAGGGAAGGACTGAAGCTTTCTTT.

The CDR3 DNA sequence: TGTGCCAGCAGCGCACCTCCGACAAGTTGGGAGCAGTACTTC. Encoded protein: CASSAPPTSWEQYF. V gene TRBV5-4 combines with J gene TRBJ2-7; D is unclear. Trimming pared 4 bases from V and 7 bases from J, leaving 18 bases between. Germline V gives CDR1 SGHNT, CDR2 YYREEE (reference sequence). The CDR3 has 14 residues. Full variable domain (missing parts from reference TRBV5-4 and TRBJ2-7): ETGVTQSPTHLIKTRGQQVTLRCSSQSGHNTVSWYQQALGQGPQFIFQYYREEENGRGNFPPRFSGLQFPNYSSELNVNALELDDSALYLCASSAPPTSWEQYFGPGTRLTVT.

J is TRBJ1-6 and V is TRBV5-1, with D hard to call. The V gene's germline CDR1 is SGHRS and CDR2 YFSETQ. V lost 1 base, J lost 7 bases, and 12 bases lay in between. CDR3 size: 15 residues. The CDR3 is CASSLSRSTNSPLHF. The CDR3 DNA sequence: TGCGCCAGCAGCTTGTCGCGGTCCACAAATTCACCCCTCCACTTT.